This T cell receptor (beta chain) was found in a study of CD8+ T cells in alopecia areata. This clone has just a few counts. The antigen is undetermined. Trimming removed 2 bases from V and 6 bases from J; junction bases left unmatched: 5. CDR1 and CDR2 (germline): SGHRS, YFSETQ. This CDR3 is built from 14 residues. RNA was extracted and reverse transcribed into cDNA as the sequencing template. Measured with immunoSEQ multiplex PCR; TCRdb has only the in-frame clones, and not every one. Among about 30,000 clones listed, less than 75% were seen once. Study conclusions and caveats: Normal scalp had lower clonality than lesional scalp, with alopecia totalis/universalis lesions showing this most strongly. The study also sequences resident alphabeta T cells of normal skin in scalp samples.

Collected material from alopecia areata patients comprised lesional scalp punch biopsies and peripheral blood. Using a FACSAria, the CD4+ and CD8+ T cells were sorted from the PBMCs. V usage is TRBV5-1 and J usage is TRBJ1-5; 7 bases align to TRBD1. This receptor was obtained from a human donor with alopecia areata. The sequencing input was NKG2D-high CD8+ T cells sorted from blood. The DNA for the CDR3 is TGCGCCAGCAGCTTTACAGGGGAAGGTCAGCCCCAGCATTTT. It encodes CASSFTGEGQPQHF.